This T cell receptor (beta chain) was found in a study of blood T cell repertoires in COVID-19 (dated by TCRdb to about 2020). At the level of the whole study: The collaborator samples originated in the United States, Italy and Spain and spanned the acute and convalescent phases of COVID-19. The prospective study material was composed of cDNA or gDNA derived from T cells, B-cell-depleted T cells, or PBMCs. Nearly every sample came with metadata listing a de-identified subject ID, COVID-19 status, age in years and sex. Where available, HLA class I and class II types were obtained from metadata supplied by the sample provider rather than from assay-based typing. A freely available public database, intended as a resource for researchers studying the immune response to SARS-CoV-2, is where the repertoires were released. The dataset comprised deeply sampled blood TCRbeta repertoires from subjects exposed to, actively infected with, or recovered from COVID-19. Samples were obtained from the ongoing ImmuneRACE study (first 160 participants) and from 1,254 subjects provided by 6 global collaborators.

General findings and caveats noted by the study authors: The quantity of clinical and demographic metadata differed by source and by participant and was supplied without curation.

Collaborating institutions collected whole blood in K2EDTA tubes following their own protocols. Collaborator samples were shipped for TCRbeta analysis as frozen whole blood, isolated PBMCs, or DNA extracted from either sample type. TCRbeta CDR3 regions were amplified from genomic DNA by means of the immunoSEQ Assay, a bias-controlled multiplex PCR. In the original analysis: Within the assay, amplification of reference gene primers was used to estimate how many nucleated cells each sample contained. Sequence reads were collapsed and filtered to measure the absolute abundance of every unique TCRbeta CDR3 rearrangement. For each sample, productive Simpson clonality was calculated as the square root of Simpson's diversity index over productive rearrangements. The clones in this table, taken by TCRdb from immuneACCESS, are in-frame only. Not every clone is retained; where verified, under half of the shortfall comes from an unresolved V gene, and the cause of the rest is unknown. The DNA was the basis for D and trimming; V, J and clone size are from that table. For this sample the table gives 150,000 to 200,000 clones, of which about nine tenths were detected only once. About 2.3% of the sample comes from the top ten.

About this clone: There is no known antigen for this receptor. The sample holds no much larger clone one base away, and base qualities are not on file.

Including cysteine and phenylalanine, the CDR3 has 13 amino acids. Here the CDR3 DNA is all that survives: 39 bases in frame from base 1. The germline V gene (reference sequence) gives CDR1 as LGHDT and CDR2 as YNNKEL. V and J are truncated by 4 bases and 6 bases respectively, leaving an intervening sequence of 10 bases. The sequence came from a man aged 18 to 29 with acute or convalescent COVID-19. The chain is assembled from TRBV3-1 (or the pseudogene TRBV3-2) and TRBJ1-5; no confident D gene assignment can be made. Sequences were obtained from peripheral blood. The CDR3 here reads CASSPNGGQPQHF. The sequence in DNA is TGTGCCAGCAGCCCCAACGGAGGTCAGCCCCAGCATTTT.